There are many counts of the clone carrying this TCR beta chain. Its target is unknown. Listed TCR primers and previously described methods were used for bulk TCR libraries. TCRdb re-called the PCR reads through MiXCR, storing one row per CDR3 protein. The repertoire holds more than 550,000 distinct CDR3 sequences, with 25% as singletons. The data were taken from a study of molecular identifiers for immune sequencing clone quantification. Across the study: In replicates, RNA taken from roughly 20,000 or 100,000 naive CD8 cells was divided five ways, and four portions underwent sequencing. Study-wide findings and caveats: Same-barcode identical TCR molecules could make highly expanded clones look smaller than they are.

The CDR3 extends over 15 amino acids. CDR1 and CDR2 from the germline V gene are SGHVS and FQNEAQ. Trimming took off 1 base at V and 0 bases at J, with 9 bases between the two ends. The CD8+CD4-CCR7+CD45RA+ phenotype defined the sorted naive CD8 T cells. The specimen was naive CD8+ T cells from blood, with Jurkat cell RNA spiked in. Subset reported: FACS-sorted CD8+CD4-CCR7+CD45RA+ naive T cells. V usage is TRBV7-8 and J usage is TRBJ1-1, with D maybe TRBD1 (5 bases). This sequence was found in a human donor in good health. Some libraries in this study had Jurkat cell RNA spiked in. The CDR3 loop reads CASSLVPGLNTEAFF. The CDR3 DNA reads TGTGCCAGCAGCTTAGTACCAGGGCTGAACACTGAAGCTTTCTTT.